The next 10 T cell receptor beta chains were all read from a single sample in a study of early T cells in non-severe SARS-CoV-2 infection. TCRdb redid the calling of the 5' RACE reads with MiXCR, one entry per CDR3 protein. The table has about 55,000 distinct CDR3 sequences, 14% to 15% seen once. The sequenced sample was whole blood, obtained at baseline. These receptors all come from an adult who was a healthcare worker with PCR-confirmed SARS-CoV-2 infection or an uninfected control (not recorded which).

Written as DNA, the CDR3 is TGTGCCAGCAGATCAGGAATGGGGGGGCCCACTGAAGCTTTCTTT. Translated: CASRSGMGGPTEAFF. The chain combines TRBV25-1 with TRBJ1-1, with D possibly TRBD1 on 6 matching bases. The V gene's germline CDR1 is MGHDK and CDR2 SYGVNS. This CDR3 has 15 amino acids. V lost 6 bases to trimming and J lost 4 bases, with 18 bases between them.

The genes are TRBV3-1 and TRBJ2-7; D may be TRBD1 (5 bases). CDR1 and CDR2 from the germline V gene are LGHDT and YNNKEL (reference sequence). This CDR3 has 14 residues. Trimming took off 3 bases at V and 1 base at J, with 10 bases between the two ends. The CDR3 here is CASSHSTGSYEQYF. CDR3 bases: TGTGCCAGCAGCCATTCAACAGGTTCCTACGAGCAGTACTTC.

The V and J genes are TRBV2 and TRBJ1-5; D might be TRBD1 (5 bases). Trimming pared 5 bases from V and 0 bases from J, leaving 11 bases between. This CDR3 has 15 residues. CDR1 and CDR2 from the germline V gene are SNHLY and FYNNEI. The CDR3 sequence: CASSRDGFSNQPQHF. CDR3 nucleotides: TGTGCCAGCAGTCGGGACGGGTTTAGCAATCAGCCCCAGCATTTT.

Only a few counts were recorded for this clonotype. The chain is built from TRBV4-2 and TRBJ1-2; D unresolved. The CDR3 spans 12 residues. V was pared by 0 bases and J by 5 bases, with 4 bases between. Germline CDR1 and CDR2: LGHNA and YNFKEQ. Written as DNA, the CDR3 is TGTGCCAGCAGCCAAGATTTATATGGCTACACCTTC. It yields the protein CASSQDLYGYTF.

This clonotype was counted ten times or more. J is TRBJ2-2 and V is TRBV4-1; 11 bases are a match to TRBD1. CDR1 and CDR2 (germline): MGHRA, YSYEKL. With V trimmed by 6 bases and J by 4 bases, 7 bases remained unmatched. CDR3 length: 16 amino acids. CDR3 nucleotides: TGCGCCAGCAGTCACCTGGGACAGGGGGTCACCGGGGAGCTGTTTTTT. This sequence encodes CASSHLGQGVTGELFF.

V gene TRBV5-5 combines with J gene TRBJ1-2; a weak D match, TRBD1 (5 bases). From germline, CDR1 is SGHKS and CDR2 YYEKEE (reference sequence). This CDR3 spans 14 amino acids. V lost 2 bases to trimming and J lost 10 bases, with 18 bases between them. The CDR3 nucleotides read TGTGCCAGCAGCTTTAAAGGCCAGGCAGGGTACTACACCTTC. This sequence encodes CASSFKGQAGYYTF. Full variable domain (outside the CDR3, taken from reference TRBV5-5 and TRBJ1-2): DAGVTQSPTHLIKTRGQQVTLRCSPISGHKSVSWYQQVLGQGPQFIFQYYEKEERGRGNFPDRFSARQFPNYSSELNVNALLLGDSALYLCASSFKGQAGYYTFGSGTRLTVV.

This rearrangement joins TRBV12-3 or TRBV12-4 to TRBJ2-2; 7 nucleotides agree with TRBD2. The junction had 5 bases not matched to a gene; V was cut back by 5 bases and J by 5 bases. This CDR3 is built from 14 residues. DNA for the CDR3: TGTGCCAGCAGTCGACTAGCAGGGACCGGGGAGCTGTTTTTT. Its translation is CASSRLAGTGELFF.

The table lists this clonotype with many counts. The chain carries TRBV24-1 and TRBJ2-3; a weak D match, TRBD2 (6 bases). The germline V and J ends were trimmed by 0 bases and 3 bases, with 6 bases remaining between them. This CDR3 region has 14 residues. Germline CDR1 and CDR2: KGHDR and SFDVKD. DNA of the CDR3: TGTGCCACCAGTGATTTGCGGGAGACAGATACGCAGTATTTT. This encodes CATSDLRETDTQYF.

This clonotype was observed a handful of times. V usage is TRBV7-6 and J usage is TRBJ2-2, with unresolved D. Germline assignment: CDR1 SGHVS and CDR2 FNYEAQ. CDR3 length: 12 amino acids. Trimming removed 3 bases at V and 5 bases at J, with 4 bases between. The CDR3 coding sequence is TGTGCCAGCAGCTTGGAGACCGGGGAGCTGTTTTTT. This codes for CASSLETGELFF.

This clonotype was counted a few times. V gene TRBV4-1 combines with J gene TRBJ1-5, with D unclear. V lost 4 bases and J lost 4, with 8 bases in between. Germline V gives CDR1 MGHRA, CDR2 YSYEKL. This CDR3 contains 13 residues. CDR3 amino acids: CASSLRFNQPQHF. For the CDR3, the DNA is TGCGCCAGCAGCCTGCGATTTAATCAGCCCCAGCATTTT.